This T cell receptor (beta chain) came from a study of Ad26.COV2.S vaccination and SARS-CoV-2 variants. Overall study context: Ad26.COV2.S given intramuscularly, once or twice 56 days apart.

As for treatment: over 15 received Ad26.COV2.S at low or high dose, single or two shots; several received placebo; per-sample allocation not given. Sampling was performed 63 days after the first vaccine or placebo injection. Findings of the study overall: Relative to placebo recipients, vaccine recipients exhibited elevated spike-specific TCR breadth.

To note about this clone: As yet, its antigen is unknown.

Profiling relied on immunoSEQ multiplex PCR, and the TCRdb table lists in-frame clones only, not all of them. This table holds around 400,000 clones, approximately 90% found once. The germline V gene encodes CDR1 LNHDA and CDR2 SQIVND (reference sequence). The CDR3 length is 14 residues. The germline V and J ends were trimmed by 4 bases and 6 bases, with 13 bases remaining between them. V and J are TRBV19 and TRBJ2-4; a weak D match, TRBD1 (6 bases). The source was peripheral blood, collected in a trial of Ad26.COV2.S vaccine versus placebo. The sequence was obtained from a person between 18 and 65 years old who received the Ad26.COV2.S COVID-19 vaccine or a placebo. Here the CDR3 reads CASSTQGQRNIQYF. In DNA form, the CDR3 reads TGTGCCAGTAGTACACAAGGACAGAGAAACATTCAGTACTTC. The full variable domain, its missing parts supplied by reference TRBV19 and TRBJ2-4, is DGGITQSPKYLFRKEGQNVTLSCEQNLNHDAMYWYRQDPGQGLRLIYYSQIVNDFQKGDIAEGYSVSREKKESFPLTVTSAQKNPTAFYLCASSTQGQRNIQYFGAGTRLSVL.